These T cell receptor beta chains were read from a single sample in a study of HIV-infected children after antiretroviral therapy interruption. Using its own MiXCR run on the 3' RACE reads, TCRdb lists one record per CDR3 protein. The data contain more than 85,000 distinct CDR3 sequences, roughly 6.7% of them singletons. The source material was CD45RA+ CD4+ T cells from PBMCs, pooled from several time points, sampled from a donor given antiretroviral therapy, either interrupted or continuous. The source is a pool of human donors with HIV. CDR3s include the opening cysteine and the closing phenylalanine or tryptophan.

j_gene,v_gene,CDR3aa
TRBJ2-3,TRBV11-2,CASSLSTSTDTQYF
TRBJ2-3,TRBV9,CASSVVSPGLAGSTDTQYF
TRBJ2-3,TRBV4-2,CASSQVTGGITDTQYF
TRBJ1-5,TRBV18,CASSLGTGGITQHF
TRBJ1-1,TRBV5-6,CASSLIGFEAFF
TRBJ2-3,TRBV12-3/TRBV12-4,CASSFGAGLSTDTQYF
TRBJ2-6,TRBV6-1,CASSATGGRGANVLTF
TRBJ1-5,TRBV12-3/TRBV12-4,CASSLNQGGNQPQHF
TRBJ1-3,TRBV19,CASSLPPLSSGNTIYF
TRBJ1-1,TRBV12-3/TRBV12-4,CASIPTGNTEAFF